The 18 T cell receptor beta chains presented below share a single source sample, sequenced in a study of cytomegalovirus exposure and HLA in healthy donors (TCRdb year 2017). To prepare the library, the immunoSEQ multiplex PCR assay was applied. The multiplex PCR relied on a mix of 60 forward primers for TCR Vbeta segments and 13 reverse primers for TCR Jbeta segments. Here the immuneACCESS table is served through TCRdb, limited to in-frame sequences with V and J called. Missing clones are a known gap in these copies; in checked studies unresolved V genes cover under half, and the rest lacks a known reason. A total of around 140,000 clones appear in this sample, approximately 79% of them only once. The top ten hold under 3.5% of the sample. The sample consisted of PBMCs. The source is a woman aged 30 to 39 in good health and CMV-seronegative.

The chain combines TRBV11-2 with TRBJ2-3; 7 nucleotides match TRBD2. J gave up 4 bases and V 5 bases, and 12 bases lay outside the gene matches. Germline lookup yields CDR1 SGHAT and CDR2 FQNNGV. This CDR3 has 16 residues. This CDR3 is CASSRHGGRYPDTQYF. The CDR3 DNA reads TGTGCCAGCAGCCGCCACGGCGGGAGATACCCAGATACGCAGTATTTT.

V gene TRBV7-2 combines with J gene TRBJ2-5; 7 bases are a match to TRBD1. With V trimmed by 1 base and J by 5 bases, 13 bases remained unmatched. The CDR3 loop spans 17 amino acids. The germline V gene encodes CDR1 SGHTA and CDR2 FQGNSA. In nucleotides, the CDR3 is TGTGCCAGCAGCTTAGGCCGAAGGGGGCGAAGAGGTGAGACCCAGTACTTC. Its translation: CASSLGRRGRRGETQYF.

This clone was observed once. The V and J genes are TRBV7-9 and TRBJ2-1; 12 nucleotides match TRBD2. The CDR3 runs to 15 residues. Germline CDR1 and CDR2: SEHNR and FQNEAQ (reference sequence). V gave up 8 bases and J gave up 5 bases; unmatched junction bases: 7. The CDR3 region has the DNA TGTGCCAGCTCAACGACTAGCGGGAGCAACAATGAGCAGTTCTTC. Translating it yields CASSTTSGSNNEQFF.

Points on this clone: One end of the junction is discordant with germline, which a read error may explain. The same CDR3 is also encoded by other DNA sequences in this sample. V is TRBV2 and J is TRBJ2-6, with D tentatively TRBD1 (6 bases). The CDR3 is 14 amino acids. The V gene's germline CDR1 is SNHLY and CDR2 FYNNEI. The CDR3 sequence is CASSADRIHNVLTF. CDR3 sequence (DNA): TGTGCTAGCAGTGCAGACAGGATACACAACGTCCTGACTTTC.

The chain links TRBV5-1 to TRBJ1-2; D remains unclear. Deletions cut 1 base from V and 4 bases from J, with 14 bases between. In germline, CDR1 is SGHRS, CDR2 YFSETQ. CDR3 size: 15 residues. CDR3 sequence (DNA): TGCGCCAGCAGCTTGACCGGGGAAGGTAGCTATGGCTACACCTTC. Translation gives CASSLTGEGSYGYTF. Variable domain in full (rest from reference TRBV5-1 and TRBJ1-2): KAGVTQTPRYLIKTRGQQVTLSCSPISGHRSVSWYQQTPGQGLQFLFEYFSETQRNKGNFPGRFSGRQFSNSRSEMNVSTLELGDSALYLCASSLTGEGSYGYTFGSGTRLTVV.

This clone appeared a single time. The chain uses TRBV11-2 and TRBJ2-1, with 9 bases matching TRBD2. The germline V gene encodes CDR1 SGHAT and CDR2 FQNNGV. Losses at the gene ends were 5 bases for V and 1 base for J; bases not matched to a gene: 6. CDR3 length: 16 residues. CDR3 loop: CASSATTSGSYNEQFF. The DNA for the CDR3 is TGTGCCAGCAGCGCCACGACTAGCGGATCCTACAATGAGCAGTTCTTC.

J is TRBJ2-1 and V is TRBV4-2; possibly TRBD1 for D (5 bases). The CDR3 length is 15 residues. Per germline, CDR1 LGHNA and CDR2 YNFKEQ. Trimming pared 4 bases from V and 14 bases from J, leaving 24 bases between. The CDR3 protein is CASSPDSGFLIEEFF. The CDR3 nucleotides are TGTGCCAGCAGCCCGGATTCAGGGTTTCTCATCGAAGAGTTCTTC.

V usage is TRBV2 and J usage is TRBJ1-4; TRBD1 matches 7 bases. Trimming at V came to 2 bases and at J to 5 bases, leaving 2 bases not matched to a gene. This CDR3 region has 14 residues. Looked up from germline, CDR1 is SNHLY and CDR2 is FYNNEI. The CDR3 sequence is CASSEPRGNEKLFF. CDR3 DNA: TGTGCCAGCAGTGAACCCAGGGGGAATGAAAAACTGTTTTTT.

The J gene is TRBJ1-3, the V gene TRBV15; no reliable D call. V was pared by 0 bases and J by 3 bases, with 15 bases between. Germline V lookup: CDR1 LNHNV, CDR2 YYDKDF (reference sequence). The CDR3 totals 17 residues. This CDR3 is CATSRDLSVTFGNTIYF. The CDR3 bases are TGTGCCACCAGCAGAGATCTCTCAGTCACGTTTGGAAACACCATATATTTT.

The CDR3, as DNA: TGTGCCAGCAGCTTACCTAGCGGGAGCTACGAGCAGTACTTC. Residues: CASSLPSGSYEQYF. This sequence joins TRBV5-4 and TRBJ2-7, with 10 nucleotides matching TRBD2. CDR3 length: 14 amino acids. The germline V gene has CDR1 SGHNT and CDR2 YYREEE (reference sequence). The junction had 2 bases not matched to a gene; V was cut back by 2 bases and J by 3 bases.

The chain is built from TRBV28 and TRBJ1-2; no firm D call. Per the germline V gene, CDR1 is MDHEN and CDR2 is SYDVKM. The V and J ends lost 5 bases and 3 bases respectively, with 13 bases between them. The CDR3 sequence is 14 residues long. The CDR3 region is CASSTHGGYYGYTF. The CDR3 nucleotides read TGTGCCAGCAGTACCCACGGAGGGTACTATGGCTACACCTTC.

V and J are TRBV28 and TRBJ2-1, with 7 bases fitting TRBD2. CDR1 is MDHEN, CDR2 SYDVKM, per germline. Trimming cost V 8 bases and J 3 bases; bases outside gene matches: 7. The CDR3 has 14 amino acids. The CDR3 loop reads CASGPGGYYNEQFF. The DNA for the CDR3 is TGTGCCAGCGGGCCGGGAGGATACTACAATGAGCAGTTCTTC. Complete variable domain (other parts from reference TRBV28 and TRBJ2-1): DVKVTQSSRYLVKRTGEKVFLECVQDMDHENMFWYRQDPGLGLRLIYFSYDVKMKEKGDIPEGYSVSREKKERFSLILESASTNQTSMYLCASGPGGYYNEQFFGPGTRLTVL.

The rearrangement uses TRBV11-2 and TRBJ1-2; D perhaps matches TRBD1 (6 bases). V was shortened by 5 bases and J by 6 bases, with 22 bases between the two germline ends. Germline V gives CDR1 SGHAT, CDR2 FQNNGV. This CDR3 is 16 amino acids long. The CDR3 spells CASSPPQGRAKNGYTF. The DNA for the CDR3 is TGTGCCAGCAGCCCGCCCCAGGGGAGGGCGAAGAATGGCTACACCTTC.

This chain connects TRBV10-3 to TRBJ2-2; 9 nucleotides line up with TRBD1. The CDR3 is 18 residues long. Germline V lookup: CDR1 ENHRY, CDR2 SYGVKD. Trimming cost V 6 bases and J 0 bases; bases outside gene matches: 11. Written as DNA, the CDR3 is TGTGCCATCAGGATAAGAAGAAGGACAGGGGCGAACACCGGGGAGCTGTTTTTT. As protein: CAIRIRRRTGANTGELFF.

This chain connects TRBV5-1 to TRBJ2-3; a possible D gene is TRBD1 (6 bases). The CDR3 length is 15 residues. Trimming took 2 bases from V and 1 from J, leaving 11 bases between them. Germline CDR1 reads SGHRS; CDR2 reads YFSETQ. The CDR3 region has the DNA TGCGCCAGCAGCTTACAGGGAGTTGGCACAGATACGCAGTATTTT. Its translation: CASSLQGVGTDTQYF. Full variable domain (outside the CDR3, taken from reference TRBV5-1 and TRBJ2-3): KAGVTQTPRYLIKTRGQQVTLSCSPISGHRSVSWYQQTPGQGLQFLFEYFSETQRNKGNFPGRFSGRQFSNSRSEMNVSTLELGDSALYLCASSLQGVGTDTQYFGPGTRLTVL.

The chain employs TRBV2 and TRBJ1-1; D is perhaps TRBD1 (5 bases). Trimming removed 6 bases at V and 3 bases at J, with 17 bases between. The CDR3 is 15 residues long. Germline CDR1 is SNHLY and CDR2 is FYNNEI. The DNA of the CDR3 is TGTGCCAGCAGCATAAGAAAAGGGGCGGACACTGAAGCTTTCTTT. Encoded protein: CASSIRKGADTEAFF.

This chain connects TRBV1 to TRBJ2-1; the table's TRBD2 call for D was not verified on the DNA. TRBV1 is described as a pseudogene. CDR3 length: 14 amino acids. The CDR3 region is CTSRRTSGNNEQFF. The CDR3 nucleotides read TGCACCAGCAGGAGGACTAGCGGGAACAATGAGCAGTTCTTC.

CDR3 bases: TGTGCCAGCAGCTTCCAGGGGTACTATGGCTACACCTTC. As protein: CASSFQGYYGYTF. V and J are TRBV5-4 and TRBJ1-2; D is possibly TRBD1 (6 bases). V gave up 2 bases and J gave up 3 bases, with 8 bases separating them. The CDR3 length is 13 residues. Germline V lookup: CDR1 SGHNT, CDR2 YYREEE (reference sequence).